One sample yielded the 29 T cell receptor beta chains listed below, sequenced in a study of vaccination effects on CD4 cells after COVID-19. The data were produced by immunoSEQ multiplex PCR, yet TCRdb's version contains in-frame clones alone and is incomplete. The sample shows approximately 40,000 clones, roughly 70% of them seen only once. Their antigen targets remain unknown. After expansion with viral peptide pools in the ViraFEST assay, antigen-specific CD4+ T cells were sequenced. The culture ran for roughly ten days, and then CD4+ T cells were isolated. Recipients of the vaccine had no prior SARS-CoV-2 infection and negative nucleocapsid antibodies. Sequences were derived from CD4+ T cells from PBMCs cultured with SARS-CoV-2 spike peptides, sampled before COVID-19 vaccination. The receptors stem from a human donor who received a COVID-19 vaccine.

This clone was seen a few times. CDR3 nucleotide sequence: TGCGCCAGCAGTAACCAGGGGGAGAGGGCAGCTTTCTTT. Amino acid sequence: CASSNQGERAAFF. This chain joins TRBV5-1 and TRBJ1-1; 7 bases agree with TRBD1. V was clipped by 5 bases and J by 10 bases; unmatched bases: 11. Per germline, CDR1 SGHRS and CDR2 YFSETQ. This CDR3 spans 13 amino acids.

This rearrangement joins TRBV12-5 to TRBJ1-1, with D maybe TRBD1 (6 bases). Germline values: CDR1 LGHNT, CDR2 FRNRAP. The CDR3 sequence is 17 residues long. Between the trimmed V and J ends, which lost 6 bases and 3 bases, there was a span of 23 bases. The CDR3 DNA reads TGTGCTAGTGGCTCAACTACCTCAGACAGGCTCTACACTGAAGCTTTCTTT. Translation gives CASGSTTSDRLYTEAFF.

The rearrangement links TRBV10-1 to TRBJ1-1; 9 nucleotides match TRBD1. The CDR3 extends over 15 amino acids. Germline V CDR1 and CDR2: WNHNN, SYGVQD (reference sequence). The trim removed 5 bases at V and 5 bases at J, leaving 9 bases unmatched. CDR3 bases: TGCGCCAGCAGTCGTACAGGGGGCTGTAGGACTGAAGCTTTCTTT. It translates to CASSRTGGCRTEAFF.

The chain combines TRBV11-3 with TRBJ1-1, with TRBD1 matching over 10 bases. With V trimmed by 5 bases and J by 8 bases, 11 bases remained unmatched. The CDR3 has 15 amino acids. Germline V CDR1 and CDR2: SGHNT, YENEEA. CDR3 nucleotides: TGTGCCAGCAGCCCGGGACAGGGGCCCCTTCACGAAGCTTTCTTT. Its translation: CASSPGQGPLHEAFF.

The rearrangement links TRBV6-1 to TRBJ2-7, with D possibly being TRBD1 or TRBD2 (5 bases each). CDR3 length: 13 amino acids. Germline V gives CDR1 MNHNS, CDR2 SASEGT. Between the trimmed V and J ends, which lost 2 bases and 3 bases, there was a span of 8 bases. The CDR3 here is CASSERDVYEQYF. As DNA, the CDR3 is TGTGCCAGCAGTGAACGGGACGTCTACGAGCAGTACTTC.

A few counts support this clone. The rearrangement links TRBV9 to TRBJ2-2, with 11 bases lining up with TRBD2. CDR3 length: 16 amino acids. The V gene end was trimmed by 1 base and the J gene end by 4 bases; junction bases not matched to a gene: 3. Per germline, CDR1 SGDLS and CDR2 YYNGEE. The CDR3 protein is CASSVTSGSGTGELFF. In nucleotides, the CDR3 is TGTGCCAGCAGCGTAACTAGCGGGAGTGGCACCGGGGAGCTGTTTTTT.

A remark on this clone: The germline gene is not matched at one end of the junction; a read error may be the cause. The chain has TRBV4-1 and TRBJ2-1, with TRBD2 matching over 7 bases. The germline V gene encodes CDR1 MGHRA and CDR2 YSYEKL. This CDR3 has 11 residues. For the CDR3, the DNA is TGCGCCAGCAGCCAAGAAGGGACTATGGTCTTC. Translated: CASSQEGTMVF.

The CDR3 is CASSFRQPRFGGPQETQYF. The CDR3 region has the DNA TGTGCCAGCAGCTTCCGACAGCCCCGCTTCGGAGGACCTCAAGAGACCCAGTACTTC. J is TRBJ2-5 and V is TRBV7-6; D may be TRBD1 or TRBD2 (5 bases each). The germline V gene has CDR1 SGHVS and CDR2 FNYEAQ. This CDR3 spans 19 amino acids. Trimming took 3 bases from V and 2 from J, leaving 25 bases between them.

The chain employs TRBV29-1 and TRBJ2-3; a possible D gene is TRBD2 (6 bases). Germline lookup yields CDR1 SQVTM and CDR2 ANQGSEA. The CDR3 contains 13 residues. V dropped 4 bases and J dropped 10 bases, with 18 bases sitting between them. The CDR3 here is CSVATTSSGPQYF. For the CDR3, the DNA is TGCAGCGTTGCCACCACTAGCTCGGGTCCGCAGTATTTT.

V and J are TRBV2 and TRBJ1-4; D uncertain. The ends were cut back, 1 base at V and 8 bases at J, with 5 bases in the middle. Germline CDR1 and CDR2: SNHLY and FYNNEI. CDR3 length: 12 amino acids. CDR3 sequence: CASSEGVEKLFF. The CDR3, as DNA: TGTGCCAGCAGTGAAGGTGTCGAAAAACTGTTTTTT.

In its sample, this clone was seen once. The genes are TRBV18 and TRBJ1-2; D is unresolved. Germline CDR1 is KGHSH and CDR2 is LQKENI. The CDR3 has 13 residues. Trimming removed 3 bases at V and 3 bases at J, with 8 bases between. CDR3 sequence (DNA): TGTGCCAGCTCACCGAGTAGTGACTATGGCTACACCTTC. Encoded protein: CASSPSSDYGYTF.

The V and J genes are TRBV5-6 and TRBJ1-1, with D maybe TRBD1 (6 bases). Germline V gene data show CDR1 as SGHDT and CDR2 as YYEEEE. V lost 3 bases and J lost 0, with 12 bases in between. This CDR3 comprises 15 residues. The CDR3 here is CASSSGQILNTEAFF. CDR3 DNA: TGTGCCAGCAGCTCAGGACAGATATTGAACACTGAAGCTTTCTTT.

This chain joins TRBV2 and TRBJ2-1; 8 bases fit TRBD2. Trimming cost V 5 bases and J 6 bases; bases outside gene matches: 9. This CDR3 has 15 residues. Germline CDR1 and CDR2: SNHLY and FYNNEI. The CDR3 DNA sequence: TGTGCCAGCAGTCCCCCCGGGAGGGCCGTCAATGAGCAGTTCTTC. Translating it yields CASSPPGRAVNEQFF.

The chain couples TRBV3-1 (or the pseudogene TRBV3-2) to TRBJ1-3; no clear D. Deletions cut 1 base from V and 1 base from J, with 8 bases between. The CDR3 loop spans 15 amino acids. Germline CDR1 and CDR2: LGHDT and YNNKEL (reference sequence). CDR3 protein: CASSQGTLSGNTIYF. In DNA form, the CDR3 reads TGTGCCAGCAGCCAAGGGACTCTTTCTGGAAACACCATATATTTT.

The chain employs TRBV5-5 and TRBJ2-7; tentative D call: TRBD2 (6 bases). The CDR3 runs 14 residues. Trimming removed 0 bases from V and 4 bases from J, with 11 bases in between. The germline CDR1 and CDR2 sequences are SGHKS and YYEKEE (reference sequence). The CDR3 loop reads CASSLGERAYEQYF. CDR3 DNA: TGTGCCAGCAGCTTGGGGGAGCGGGCGTACGAGCAGTACTTC.

This clone was seen a handful of times. V is TRBV9 and J is TRBJ2-3; the match to TRBD1 covers 7 bases. The CDR3 is made up of 16 amino acids. CDR1 and CDR2 from the germline V gene are SGDLS and YYNGEE. Losses at the gene ends were 1 base for V and 1 base for J; bases not matched to a gene: 6. CDR3 protein: CASSVKGALGTDTQYF. The CDR3 DNA sequence: TGTGCCAGCAGCGTAAAGGGGGCTCTTGGCACAGATACGCAGTATTTT.

The V call is TRBV12-3 or TRBV12-4, the J call TRBJ2-2, with D tentatively TRBD1 or TRBD2 (5 bases each). This CDR3 has 13 amino acids. V shed 6 bases and J shed 5 bases, with 10 bases lying between them. DNA for the CDR3: TGTGCCAGCAGCTCGAGGGGAACCGGGGAGCTGTTTTTT. Its translation: CASSSRGTGELFF.

Only one count was recorded for this clone. The chain has TRBV30 and TRBJ1-1; D is unclear. This CDR3 has 12 residues. CDR1 is GTSNPN and CDR2 is SVGIG in the germline V gene (reference sequence). V was clipped by 0 bases and J by 8 bases, with 10 bases between them. The CDR3 DNA reads as TGTGCCTGGAGTGTACGAGGAGGGGAAGCTTTCTTT. This gives the protein CAWSVRGGEAFF. The full variable domain, with the rest looked up from reference TRBV30 and TRBJ1-1, is SQTIHQWPATLVQPVGSPLSLECTVEGTSNPNLYWYRQAAGRGLQLLFYSVGIGQISSEVPQNLSASRPQDRQFILSSKKLLLSDSGFYLCAWSVRGGEAFFGQGTRLTVV.

The chain uses TRBV28 and TRBJ2-5; the match to TRBD1 covers 8 bases. Losses at the gene ends were 5 bases for V and 4 bases for J; bases not matched to a gene: 9. CDR1 is MDHEN, CDR2 SYDVKM, per germline. The CDR3 is made up of 15 amino acids. CDR3 in DNA: TGTGCCAGCAGTCGGGCAGGGGGCAACCCAGAGACCCAGTACTTC. Translation gives CASSRAGGNPETQYF.

The rearrangement links TRBV6-5 to TRBJ2-7; D ambiguous. CDR1 is MNHEY, CDR2 SVGAGI, per germline. The CDR3 has 14 amino acids. Trimming removed 5 bases at V and 2 bases at J, with 13 bases between. CDR3 DNA sequence: TGTGCCAGCAGTAGGGCCTCTGGGGCCTACGAGCAGTACTTC. It is translated as CASSRASGAYEQYF.

This chain connects TRBV4-1 to TRBJ1-1; TRBD1 matches at 8 bases. Losses at the gene ends were 1 base for V and 5 bases for J; bases not matched to a gene: 6. The CDR3 has 15 amino acids. Germline CDR1 is MGHRA and CDR2 is YSYEKL. The CDR3 is CASSQGDRLRTEAFF. The CDR3 DNA sequence: TGCGCCAGCAGCCAAGGGGACAGGTTGAGGACTGAAGCTTTCTTT.

CDR3: CASSGGRELHEQYF. DNA of the CDR3: TGTGCCAGCAGTGGGGGCAGGGAGCTCCACGAGCAGTACTTC. This chain uses TRBV11-2 with TRBJ2-7; possible D gene TRBD1, 6 bases. This CDR3 has 14 amino acids. From germline, CDR1 is SGHAT and CDR2 FQNNGV. The V end was cut by 6 bases, the J end by 5 bases, with 17 bases between.

The chain uses TRBV6-6 and TRBJ1-1; 9 bases line up with TRBD1. CDR1 is MNHNY and CDR2 is SVGAGI in the germline V gene (reference sequence). The CDR3 runs to 14 residues. V lost 6 bases, J lost 8 bases, and 10 bases stayed unmatched. The DNA for the CDR3 is TGTGCCAGCAGCCGGGGACAGGGAGTAGGGGAAGCTTTCTTT. This codes for CASSRGQGVGEAFF.

The chain combines TRBV11-2 with TRBJ2-7, with D perhaps TRBD1 (6 bases). CDR3 size: 13 residues. The V gene lost 4 bases and the J gene lost 10 bases, with 17 bases spanning the gap. Germline values: CDR1 SGHAT, CDR2 FQNNGV. The CDR3 coding sequence is TGTGCCAGCAGCTCCAGGGGTTTGGGGGAACAGTACTTC. It yields the protein CASSSRGLGEQYF.

The rearrangement joins TRBV20-1 to TRBJ2-5; D gene ambiguous. The germline V and J ends were trimmed by 6 bases and 2 bases, with 7 bases remaining between them. CDR1 and CDR2 (germline): DFQATT, SNEGSKA (reference sequence). CDR3 length: 11 amino acids. As DNA, the CDR3 is TGCAGTGCGGGTCCTCAAGAGACCCAGTACTTC. Translating gives CSAGPQETQYF.

This clone was counted a few times. The rearrangement links TRBV6-2 or TRBV6-3 to TRBJ1-1; unclear D gene. The germline V and J ends were trimmed by 5 bases and 7 bases, with 11 bases remaining between them. This CDR3 contains 12 residues. Germline V lookup: CDR1 MNHEY, CDR2 SVGEGT. The CDR3 region has the DNA TGTGCCAGCAGTGGGAGTTTGAGTGAAGCTTTCTTT. It yields the protein CASSGSLSEAFF.

This chain uses TRBV16 with TRBJ2-3, with 7 bases aligning to TRBD2. The germline V gene encodes CDR1 KGHSY and CDR2 FQNENV. CDR3 length: 14 amino acids. V trimming: 1 base; J trimming: 3 bases; junction bases outside the gene matches: 1. The CDR3 DNA reads TGTGCCAGCAGCCAATACGGGGGGACAGATACGCAGTATTTT. Encoded protein: CASSQYGGTDTQYF.

The genes are TRBV2 and TRBJ2-5, with 7 bases aligning to TRBD1. V shed 0 bases, J shed 8 bases, and the junction held 3 bases outside the gene matches. CDR1 and CDR2 (germline): SNHLY, FYNNEI. CDR3 length: 13 amino acids. This CDR3 is CASSEAGGATQYF. CDR3 bases: TGTGCCAGCAGTGAAGCAGGGGGCGCCACCCAGTACTTC.

The genes are TRBV19 and TRBJ1-5; D is unresolved. Looked up from germline, CDR1 is LNHDA and CDR2 is SQIVND (reference sequence). V was shortened by 6 bases and J by 2 bases, with 14 bases between the two germline ends. The CDR3 has 15 amino acids. The CDR3: CASSSSLWGNQPQHF. The CDR3, as DNA: TGTGCCAGTAGCTCAAGCCTATGGGGCAATCAGCCCCAGCATTTT. Looking up the rest from reference TRBV19 and TRBJ1-5 gives the full variable domain: DGGITQSPKYLFRKEGQNVTLSCEQNLNHDAMYWYRQDPGQGLRLIYYSQIVNDFQKGDIAEGYSVSREKKESFPLTVTSAQKNPTAFYLCASSSSLWGNQPQHFGDGTRLSIL.